This T cell receptor beta chain emerged from a study of blood T cell repertoires in COVID-19 (TCRdb year 2020). About the investigation overall: Samples from collaborators originated in the United States, Italy and Spain and spanned both the acute and convalescent phases of COVID-19. The prospective study material was composed of cDNA or gDNA derived from T cells, B-cell-depleted T cells, or PBMCs. Deeply sampled blood TCRbeta repertoires from subjects exposed to, actively infected with, or recovered from COVID-19 were included in the dataset. The repertoires were released in a freely available public database intended as a resource for research on the immune response to SARS-CoV-2. The samples were drawn from two sources: the first 160 participants of the ongoing ImmuneRACE study, and over 950 subjects contributed by 6 global collaborators. Where available, HLA class I and class II types were taken from metadata supplied by the sample provider and were not determined by assay-based typing. Sample metadata almost always included a de-identified subject ID, COVID-19 status, age in years and sex.

This clone was seen a handful of times. Its antigen is not yet known. No base quality information exists; no much larger clone differs at one position. Study-wide findings and limitations: Clinical and demographic metadata were provided uncurated, with the amount varying by source and participant.

TCRbeta CDR3 regions were amplified from genomic DNA using the immunoSEQ Assay, a bias-controlled multiplex PCR. In the source study's methods: The number of nucleated cells in each sample was estimated from the amplification of reference gene primers within the assay. To quantify the absolute abundance of each unique TCRbeta CDR3 rearrangement, sequence reads were collapsed and filtered. For each sample, productive Simpson clonality was calculated as the square root of Simpson's diversity index over productive rearrangements. TCRdb stores this immuneACCESS table with in-frame sequences only. Part of the clones is absent; in the studies checked, under half of the shortfall reflects unresolved V genes, and no reason is known for the rest. V and J calls and clone size follow that table, whereas D and trimming were derived from the DNA. The sample table records around 450,000 clones; 87% of these occur just once. The ten largest clones represent about 2.1% of the sample.

The CDR3 measures 14 amino acids from cysteine to phenylalanine. Only the CDR3 region is kept as DNA, spanning 42 bases read in frame from base 1. According to the germline V gene, CDR1 reads MNHEY and CDR2 reads SVGEGT. V sheds 5 bases and J sheds 2 bases, leaving 7 bases between their ends. Enrolling through a virtual design, the prospective study's participants ranged in age from roughly 18 to 95 years and lived across 24 United States geographic areas. In the prospective study, participants were assigned to cohorts based on the clinical history participants reported in a screening survey and a study questionnaire. In the prospective study, whole blood, serum and a nasopharyngeal or oropharyngeal swab were collected from each participant by mobile phlebotomists. Participants in the prospective study had the option to provide additional blood draws and questionnaires over a 2-month period. Before DNA extraction, blood samples from the prospective study were shipped at room temperature or frozen.

Rearrangement joined TRBV6-2 or TRBV6-3 to TRBJ2-6; TRBD1 is perhaps the D gene, given 6 matching bases. The TCR comes from a woman under 30 with acute COVID-19. Sequenced sample: PBMCs or T cells enriched from blood (not recorded which). The CDR3 in this case is CASSRTAGANVLTF. The DNA reads as follows: TGTGCCAGCAGTAGGACAGCTGGGGCCAACGTCCTGACTTTC.